This T cell receptor beta chain is drawn from a study of graft-versus-host responses after intestinal transplantation. Overall study: All recipients were transplanted with multivisceral, liver-intestinal, or isolated intestinal grafts. Whole-study results and caveats: GvH clones appeared in recipient marrow, some first in ileum or blood. Peak circulating GvH clone levels were associated with early post-transplant HvG declines.

Method: immunoSEQ multiplex PCR; TCRdb's copy keeps in-frame clones and lacks some. Here the sample spans around 97,000 clones, 90% to 95% being singletons. In the case of this clone: What it binds is not known.

The germline V gene has CDR1 SGHAT and CDR2 FQNNGV. The CDR3 has 14 residues. V was clipped by 3 bases and J by 7 bases, with 12 bases between them. The V gene is TRBV11-2, the J gene TRBJ1-4; possibly TRBD1 for D (6 bases). This sample comprised unstimulated CD4+ T cells sorted from spleen or lymph node cells, obtained before transplant. The sequence was collected from a human donor who was the organ donor for an intestinal transplant. The CDR3 DNA sequence: TGTGCCAGCAGCTTGAGGGGGGGGACTGAAAAACTGTTTTTT. As protein: CASSLRGGTEKLFF.